This T cell receptor beta chain was captured by sequencing in a study of blood T cell repertoires in COVID-19. Study-wide context: Nucleic acid was either cDNA or gDNA, and it came from T cells, B-cell-depleted T cells, or PBMCs.

The trim removed 3 bases at V and 4 bases at J, leaving 1 base unmatched. Germline-derived CDR1 and CDR2 are SGDLS and YYNGEE. The CDR3 is made up of 13 amino acids. How the authors handled the data: It was from reference gene primer amplification that nucleated cell counts were estimated. The table came from immunoSEQ multiplex PCR; TCRdb's copy has only in-frame clones and leaves some out. The DNA was the basis for D and trimming; V, J and clone size are from that table. Found here are a few hundred thousand clones, about 88% of them singletons; the top ten hold 3.6%. The receptor's source is a man younger than 35 with active or convalescent COVID-19. Specimen: peripheral blood. The chain is built from TRBV9 and TRBJ2-1; 7 bases map to TRBD1. The CDR3 sequence: CASSGTGYNEQFF. CDR3 coding DNA: TGTGCCAGCAGCGGGACAGGTTACAATGAGCAGTTCTTC.